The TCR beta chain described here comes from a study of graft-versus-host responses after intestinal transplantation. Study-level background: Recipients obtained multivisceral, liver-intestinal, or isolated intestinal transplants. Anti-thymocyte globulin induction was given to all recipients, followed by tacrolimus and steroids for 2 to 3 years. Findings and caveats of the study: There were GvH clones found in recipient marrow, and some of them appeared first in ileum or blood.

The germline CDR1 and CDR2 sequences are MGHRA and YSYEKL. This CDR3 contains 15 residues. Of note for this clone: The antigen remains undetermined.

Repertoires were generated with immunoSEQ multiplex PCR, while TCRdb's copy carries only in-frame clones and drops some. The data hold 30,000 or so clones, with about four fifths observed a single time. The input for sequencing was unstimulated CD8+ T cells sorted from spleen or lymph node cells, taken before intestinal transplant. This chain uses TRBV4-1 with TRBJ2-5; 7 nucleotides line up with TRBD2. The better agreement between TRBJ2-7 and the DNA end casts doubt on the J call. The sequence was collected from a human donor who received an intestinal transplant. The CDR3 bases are TGCGCCAGCAGCCAAGTTCTAGCGGCTACCTACGAGCAGTACTTC. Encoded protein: CASSQVLAATYEQYF.